The entry that follows covers one TCR beta chain sequence. There are 17 residues in the CDR3. These data originate in a study of blood T cell repertoires in COVID-19. Study overall: Sources were T cells, B-cell-depleted T cells, or PBMCs; the material itself was cDNA or gDNA.

The protocol was immunoSEQ multiplex PCR, while the TCRdb copy is restricted to in-frame clones and leaves out a portion. This sample has 360,000 or so clones, with over 85% found just once. This receptor was taken from a woman aged 60-75 years with COVID-19, enrolled during active disease. V gene TRBV21-1 combines with J gene TRBJ1-1; the D call of TRBD1 is as the table states it, not checked on the DNA. TRBV21-1 is deemed a pseudogene. Material: peripheral blood. The CDR3 here is CASSKGDSPYMNTEAFF. In DNA form, the CDR3 reads TGTGCCAGCAGTAAAGGGGACAGCCCATACATGAACACTGAAGCTTTCTTT.